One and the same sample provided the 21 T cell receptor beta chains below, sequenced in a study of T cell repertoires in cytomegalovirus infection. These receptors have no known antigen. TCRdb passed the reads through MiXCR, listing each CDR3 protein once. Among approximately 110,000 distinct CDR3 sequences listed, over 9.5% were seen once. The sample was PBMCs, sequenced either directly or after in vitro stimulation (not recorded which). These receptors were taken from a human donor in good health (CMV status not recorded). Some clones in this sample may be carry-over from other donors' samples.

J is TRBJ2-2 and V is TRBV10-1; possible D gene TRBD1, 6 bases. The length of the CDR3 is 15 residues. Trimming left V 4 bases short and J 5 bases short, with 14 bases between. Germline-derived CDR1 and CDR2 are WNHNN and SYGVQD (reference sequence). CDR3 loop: CASSAYRDNTGELFF. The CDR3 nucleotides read TGCGCCAGCAGTGCATACAGGGATAATACCGGGGAGCTGTTTTTT.

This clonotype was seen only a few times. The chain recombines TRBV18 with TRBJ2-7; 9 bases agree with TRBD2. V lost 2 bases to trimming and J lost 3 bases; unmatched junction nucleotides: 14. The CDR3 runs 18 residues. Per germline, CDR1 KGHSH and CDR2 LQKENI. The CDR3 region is CASSPNSGRSFTRYEQYF. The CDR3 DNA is TGTGCCAGCTCACCAAACAGCGGGAGGTCCTTTACCCGCTACGAGCAGTACTTC.

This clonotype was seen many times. CDR3 nucleotides: TGTGCCAGCACCGAGTCACTAGCGGGAGGGCCCGGGGAGCTGTTTTTT. Amino acids: CASTESLAGGPGELFF. The chain recombines TRBV28 with TRBJ2-2; 13 bases map to TRBD2. This CDR3 is built from 16 residues. Germline V gene data show CDR1 as MDHEN and CDR2 as SYDVKM. The junction had 8 bases not matched to a gene; V was cut back by 7 bases and J by 6 bases. The whole variable domain, remainder taken from reference TRBV28 and TRBJ2-2, is DVKVTQSSRYLVKRTGEKVFLECVQDMDHENMFWYRQDPGLGLRLIYFSYDVKMKEKGDIPEGYSVSREKKERFSLILESASTNQTSMYLCASTESLAGGPGELFFGEGSRLTVL.

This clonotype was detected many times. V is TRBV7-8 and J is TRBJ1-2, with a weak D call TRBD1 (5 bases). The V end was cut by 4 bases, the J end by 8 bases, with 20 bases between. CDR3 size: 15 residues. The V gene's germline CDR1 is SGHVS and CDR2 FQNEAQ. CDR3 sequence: CASSSPPVGEGGYTF. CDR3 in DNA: TGTGCCAGCAGCTCACCCCCCGTGGGGGAGGGCGGCTACACCTTC.

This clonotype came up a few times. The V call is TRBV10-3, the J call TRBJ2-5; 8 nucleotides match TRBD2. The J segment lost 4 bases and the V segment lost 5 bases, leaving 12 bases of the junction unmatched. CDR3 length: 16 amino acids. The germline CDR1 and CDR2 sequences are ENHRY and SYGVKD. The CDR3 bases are TGTGCCATCAGTACCGGGACTAGAGTTGATGGAGAGACCCAGTACTTC. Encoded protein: CAISTGTRVDGETQYF.

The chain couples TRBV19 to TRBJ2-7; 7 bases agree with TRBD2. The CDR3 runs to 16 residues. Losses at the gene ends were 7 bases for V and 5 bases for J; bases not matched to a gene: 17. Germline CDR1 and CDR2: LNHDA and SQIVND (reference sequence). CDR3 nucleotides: TGTGCCAGTACCCCTTCCGCCTGGCGGGAGTTTGACGAGCAGTACTTC. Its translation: CASTPSAWREFDEQYF.

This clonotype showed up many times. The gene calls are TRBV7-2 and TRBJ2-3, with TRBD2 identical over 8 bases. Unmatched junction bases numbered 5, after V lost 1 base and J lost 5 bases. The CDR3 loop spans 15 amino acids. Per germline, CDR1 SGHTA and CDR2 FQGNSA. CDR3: CASSLVPGREDTQYF. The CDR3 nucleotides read TGTGCCAGCAGCTTAGTGCCCGGGAGGGAAGATACGCAGTATTTT.

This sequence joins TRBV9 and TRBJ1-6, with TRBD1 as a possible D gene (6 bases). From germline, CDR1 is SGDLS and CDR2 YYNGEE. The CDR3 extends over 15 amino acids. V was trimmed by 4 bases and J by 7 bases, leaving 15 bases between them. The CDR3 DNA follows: TGTGCCAGCAGCCCTCGGGGGGCGAAGAATTCACCCCTCCACTTT. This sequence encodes CASSPRGAKNSPLHF.

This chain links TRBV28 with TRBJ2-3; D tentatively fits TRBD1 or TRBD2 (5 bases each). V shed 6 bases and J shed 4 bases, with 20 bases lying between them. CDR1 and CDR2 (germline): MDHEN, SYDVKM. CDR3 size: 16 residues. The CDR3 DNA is TGTGCCAGCAGCCCCTATGGGGGAGAGATGGCAGATACGCAGTATTTT. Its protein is CASSPYGGEMADTQYF. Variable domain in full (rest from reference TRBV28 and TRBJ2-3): DVKVTQSSRYLVKRTGEKVFLECVQDMDHENMFWYRQDPGLGLRLIYFSYDVKMKEKGDIPEGYSVSREKKERFSLILESASTNQTSMYLCASSPYGGEMADTQYFGPGTRLTVL.

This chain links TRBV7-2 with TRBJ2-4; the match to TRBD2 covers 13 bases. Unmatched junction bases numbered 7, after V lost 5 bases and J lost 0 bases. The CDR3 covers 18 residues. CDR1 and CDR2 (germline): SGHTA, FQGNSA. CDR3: CASSRTSGSNIAKNIQYF. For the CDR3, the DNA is TGTGCCAGCAGCCGGACTAGCGGGAGTAATATAGCCAAAAACATTCAGTACTTC.

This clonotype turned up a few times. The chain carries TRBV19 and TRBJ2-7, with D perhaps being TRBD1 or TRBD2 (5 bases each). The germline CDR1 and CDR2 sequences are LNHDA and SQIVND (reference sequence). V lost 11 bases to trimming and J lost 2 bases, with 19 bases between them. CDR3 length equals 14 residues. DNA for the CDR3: TGTGCCTCCAGTGAGGGGCAGGCTACCTACGAGCAGTACTTC. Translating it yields CASSEGQATYEQYF. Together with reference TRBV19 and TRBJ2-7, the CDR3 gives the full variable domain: DGGITQSPKYLFRKEGQNVTLSCEQNLNHDAMYWYRQDPGQGLRLIYYSQIVNDFQKGDIAEGYSVSREKKESFPLTVTSAQKNPTAFYLCASSEGQATYEQYFGPGTRLTVT.

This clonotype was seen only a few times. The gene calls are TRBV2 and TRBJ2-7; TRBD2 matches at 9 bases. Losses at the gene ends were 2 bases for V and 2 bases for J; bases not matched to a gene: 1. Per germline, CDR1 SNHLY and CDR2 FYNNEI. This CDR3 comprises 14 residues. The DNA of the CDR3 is TGTGCCAGCAGTGAACTAGCGGGGCCCTACGAGCAGTACGTC. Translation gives CASSELAGPYEQYV.

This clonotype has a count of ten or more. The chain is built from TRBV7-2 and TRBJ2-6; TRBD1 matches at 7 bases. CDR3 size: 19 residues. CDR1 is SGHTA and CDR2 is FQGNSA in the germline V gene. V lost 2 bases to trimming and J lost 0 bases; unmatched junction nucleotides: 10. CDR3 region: CASSLFSPTGVSGANVLTF. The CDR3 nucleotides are TGTGCCAGCAGCTTATTTAGTCCAACAGGGGTCTCTGGGGCCAACGTCCTGACTTTC.

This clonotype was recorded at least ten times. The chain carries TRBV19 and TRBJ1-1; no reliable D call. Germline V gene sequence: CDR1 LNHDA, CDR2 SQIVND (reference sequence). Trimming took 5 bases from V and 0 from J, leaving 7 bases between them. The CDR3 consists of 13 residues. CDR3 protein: CASSWALNTEAFF. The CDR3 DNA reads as TGTGCCAGTAGTTGGGCACTGAACACTGAAGCTTTCTTT.

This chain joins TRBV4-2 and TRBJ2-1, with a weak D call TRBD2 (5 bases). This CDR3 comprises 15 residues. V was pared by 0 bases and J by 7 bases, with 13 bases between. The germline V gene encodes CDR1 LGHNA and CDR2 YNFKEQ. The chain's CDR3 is CASSQERVAGNEQFF. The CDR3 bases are TGTGCCAGCAGCCAAGAGAGGGTAGCCGGGAATGAGCAGTTCTTC.

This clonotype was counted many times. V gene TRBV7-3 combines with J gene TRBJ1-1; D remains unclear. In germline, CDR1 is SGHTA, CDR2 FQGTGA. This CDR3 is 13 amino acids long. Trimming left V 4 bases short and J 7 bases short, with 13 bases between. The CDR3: CASSSRRADEAFF. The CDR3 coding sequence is TGTGCCAGCAGCTCTCGTCGGGCAGATGAAGCTTTCTTT.

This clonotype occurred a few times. The CDR3: CATESGTGNTIYF. CDR3 coding DNA: TGTGCCACCGAGTCGGGGACTGGAAACACCATATATTTT. The rearrangement links TRBV5-6 to TRBJ1-3; D gene uncertain. V lost 9 bases and J lost 2, with 12 bases in between. This CDR3 comprises 13 residues. Germline V lookup: CDR1 SGHDT, CDR2 YYEEEE.

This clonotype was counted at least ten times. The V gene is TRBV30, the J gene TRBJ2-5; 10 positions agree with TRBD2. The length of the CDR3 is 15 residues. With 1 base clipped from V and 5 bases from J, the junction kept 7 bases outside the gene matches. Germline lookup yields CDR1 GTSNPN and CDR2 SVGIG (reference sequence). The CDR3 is CAWSALAGARETQYF. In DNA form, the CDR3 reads TGTGCCTGGAGTGCCCTAGCGGGAGCGAGGGAGACCCAGTACTTC.

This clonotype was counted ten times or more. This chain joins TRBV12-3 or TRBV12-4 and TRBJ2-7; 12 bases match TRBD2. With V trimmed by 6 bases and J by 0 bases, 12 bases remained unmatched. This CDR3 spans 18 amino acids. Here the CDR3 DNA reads TGTGCCAGCAGCCTAGGCCTAGCGGGAGGGACGACCTCCTACGAGCAGTACTTC. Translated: CASSLGLAGGTTSYEQYF.

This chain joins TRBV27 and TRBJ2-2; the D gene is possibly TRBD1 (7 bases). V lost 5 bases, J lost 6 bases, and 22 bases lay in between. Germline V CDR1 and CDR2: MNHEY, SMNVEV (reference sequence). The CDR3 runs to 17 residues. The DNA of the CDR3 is TGTGCCAGCAGTCCGACAGGGTTAACGGGAGCCCCCGGGGAGCTGTTTTTT. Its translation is CASSPTGLTGAPGELFF.

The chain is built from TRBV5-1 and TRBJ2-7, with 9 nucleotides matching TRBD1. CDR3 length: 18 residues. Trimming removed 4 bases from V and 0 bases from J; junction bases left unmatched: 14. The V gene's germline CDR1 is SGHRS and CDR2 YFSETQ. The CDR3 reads CASSPSNLQGARSYEQYF. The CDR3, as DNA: TGCGCCAGCAGCCCATCTAACCTACAGGGGGCACGCTCCTACGAGCAGTACTTC.